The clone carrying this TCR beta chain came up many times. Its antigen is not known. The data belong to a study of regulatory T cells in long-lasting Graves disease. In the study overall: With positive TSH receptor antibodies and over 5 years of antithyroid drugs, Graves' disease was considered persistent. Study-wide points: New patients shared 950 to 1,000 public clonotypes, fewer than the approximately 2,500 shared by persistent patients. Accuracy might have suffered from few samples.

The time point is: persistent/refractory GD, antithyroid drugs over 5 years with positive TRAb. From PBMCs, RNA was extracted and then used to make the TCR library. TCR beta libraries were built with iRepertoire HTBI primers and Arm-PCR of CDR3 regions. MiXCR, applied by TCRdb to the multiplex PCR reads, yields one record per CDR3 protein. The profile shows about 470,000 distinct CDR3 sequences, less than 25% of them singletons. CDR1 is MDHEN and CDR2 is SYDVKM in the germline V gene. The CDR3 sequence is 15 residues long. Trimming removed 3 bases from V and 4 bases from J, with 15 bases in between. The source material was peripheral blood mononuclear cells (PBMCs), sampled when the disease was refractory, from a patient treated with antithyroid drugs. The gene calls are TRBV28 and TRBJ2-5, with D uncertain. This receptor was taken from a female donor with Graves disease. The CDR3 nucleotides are TGTGCCAGCAGTTTTTTCCCAGGTCGAGGAGAGACCCAGTACTTC. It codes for CASSFFPGRGETQYF.